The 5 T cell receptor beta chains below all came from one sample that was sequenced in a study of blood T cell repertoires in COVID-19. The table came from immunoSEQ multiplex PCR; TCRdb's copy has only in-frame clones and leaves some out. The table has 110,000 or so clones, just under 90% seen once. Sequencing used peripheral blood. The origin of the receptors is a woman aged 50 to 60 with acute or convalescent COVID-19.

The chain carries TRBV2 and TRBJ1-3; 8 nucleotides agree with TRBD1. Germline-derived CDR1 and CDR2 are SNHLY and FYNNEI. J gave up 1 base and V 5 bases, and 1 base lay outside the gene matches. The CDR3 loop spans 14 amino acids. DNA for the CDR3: TGTGCCAGCAGTAACAGGGGGTCTGGAAACACCATATATTTT. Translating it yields CASSNRGSGNTIYF.

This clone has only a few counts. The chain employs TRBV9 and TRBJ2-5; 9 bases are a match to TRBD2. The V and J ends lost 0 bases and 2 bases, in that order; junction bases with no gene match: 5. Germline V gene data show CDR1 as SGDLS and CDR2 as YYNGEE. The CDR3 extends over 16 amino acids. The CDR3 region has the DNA TGTGCCAGCAGCGTAGGGAATAGCGGGGGACAAGAGACCCAGTACTTC. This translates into CASSVGNSGGQETQYF.

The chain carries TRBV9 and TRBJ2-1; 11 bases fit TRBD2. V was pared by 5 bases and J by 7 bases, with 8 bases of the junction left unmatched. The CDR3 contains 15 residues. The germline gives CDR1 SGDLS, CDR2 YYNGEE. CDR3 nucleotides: TGTGCCAGCAGTCTTAGCGGGGGGGCCTTTAATGAGCAGTTCTTC. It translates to CASSLSGGAFNEQFF.

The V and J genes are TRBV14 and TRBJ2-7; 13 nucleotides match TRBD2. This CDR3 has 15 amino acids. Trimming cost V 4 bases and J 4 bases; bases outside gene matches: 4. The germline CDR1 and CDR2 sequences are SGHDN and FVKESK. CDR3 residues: CASSPGLAGVYEQYF. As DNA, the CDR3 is TGTGCCAGCAGCCCTGGACTAGCGGGAGTTTACGAGCAGTACTTC.

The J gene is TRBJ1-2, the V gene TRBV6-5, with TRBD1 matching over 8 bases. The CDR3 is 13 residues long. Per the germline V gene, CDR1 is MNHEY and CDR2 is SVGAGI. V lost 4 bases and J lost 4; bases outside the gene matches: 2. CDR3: CASSSTGAYGYTF. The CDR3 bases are TGTGCCAGCAGTTCGACAGGGGCCTATGGCTACACCTTC.